One sample yielded the 27 T cell receptor beta chains listed below, sequenced in a study of blood T cell repertoires in COVID-19. Some clones are missing from TCRdb's copy, which holds only in-frame ones; the method was immunoSEQ multiplex PCR. This sample has around 330,000 clones; 88% occur once, and the top ten carry 1.6%. Material: peripheral blood. These receptors were taken from a woman between 25 and 40 years old with COVID-19, enrolled during active disease.

The chain carries TRBV6-5 and TRBJ1-1; D remains unclear. The V gene's germline CDR1 is MNHEY and CDR2 SVGAGI. The V gene lost 2 bases and the J gene lost 1 base, with 14 bases spanning the gap. This CDR3 has 16 residues. CDR3: CASSYRRGARNTEAFF. As DNA, the CDR3 is TGTGCCAGCAGTTACCGGCGGGGAGCGAGGAACACTGAAGCTTTCTTT.

This chain uses TRBV24-1 with TRBJ2-3; D is possibly TRBD1 (5 bases). The V end was cut by 3 bases, the J end by 1 base, with 19 bases between. Germline assignment: CDR1 KGHDR and CDR2 SFDVKD. There are 18 residues in the CDR3. In DNA form, the CDR3 reads TGTGCCACCAGTGATAAGGAATCGACAGTAACCCGCACAGATACGCAGTATTTT. This encodes CATSDKESTVTRTDTQYF.

J is TRBJ1-5 and V is TRBV4-1, with 12 positions matching TRBD1. V shed 5 bases, J shed 6 bases, and the junction held 8 bases outside the gene matches. The CDR3 runs 16 residues. The V gene's germline CDR1 is MGHRA and CDR2 YSYEKL. The CDR3 region is CASSSIGTGGTQPQHF. The DNA for the CDR3 is TGCGCCAGCAGCTCAATCGGGACAGGGGGCACTCAGCCCCAGCATTTT.

This clone occurred once. V usage is TRBV2 and J usage is TRBJ2-7; the D gene is possibly TRBD2 (6 bases). Looked up from germline, CDR1 is SNHLY and CDR2 is FYNNEI. The CDR3 runs 16 residues. V lost 0 bases to trimming and J lost 7 bases, with 19 bases between them. CDR3 coding DNA: TGTGCCAGCAGTGAAGCGTCGGGGACTCAACGGCTGGAGCAGTACTTC. It translates to CASSEASGTQRLEQYF.

A remark on this clone: The same CDR3 arises from other DNA sequences in this sample as well. The V and J genes are TRBV2 and TRBJ1-4; D is uncertain. The ends were cut back, 4 bases at V and 7 bases at J, with 4 bases in the middle. Germline V gives CDR1 SNHLY, CDR2 FYNNEI. The CDR3 consists of 11 residues. The CDR3 here is CASSASEKLFF. The CDR3 DNA reads as TGTGCCAGCAGTGCGAGTGAAAAACTGTTTTTT.

In this sample, this clone turned up once. V and J are TRBV11-2 and TRBJ2-1, with 9 nucleotides matching TRBD2. Germline-derived CDR1 and CDR2 are SGHAT and FQNNGV. V was pared by 2 bases and J by 9 bases, with 14 bases of the junction left unmatched. The CDR3 is 17 amino acids. CDR3 region: CASSLSLGLAGVREQFF. CDR3 in DNA: TGTGCCAGCAGCTTATCCCTTGGCTTAGCGGGGGTTCGTGAGCAGTTCTTC.

V gene TRBV6-5 combines with J gene TRBJ1-6; 7 bases line up with TRBD1. The CDR3 length is 13 residues. V gave up 6 bases and J gave up 10 bases; unmatched junction bases: 6. Germline V gene data show CDR1 as MNHEY and CDR2 as SVGAGI. The CDR3 loop reads CASRDRAVSPLHF. CDR3 nucleotides: TGTGCCAGCAGAGACAGGGCAGTGTCACCCCTCCACTTT.

This chain uses TRBV28 with TRBJ2-3, with TRBD2 identical over 13 bases. The CDR3 has 17 amino acids. The V segment lost 6 bases and the J segment 4 bases; nucleotides outside the gene matches: 10. Germline V gene sequence: CDR1 MDHEN, CDR2 SYDVKM. The CDR3, as DNA: TGTGCCAGCAGCTGGACTAGCGGGGGTTCCCCCGCAGATACGCAGTATTTT. Translating it yields CASSWTSGGSPADTQYF.

The V gene is TRBV5-5, the J gene TRBJ1-2, with no clear D. Germline loops: CDR1 SGHKS, CDR2 YYEKEE (reference sequence). The CDR3 runs to 14 residues. Trimming took off 0 bases at V and 8 bases at J, with 14 bases between the two ends. CDR3 DNA: TGTGCCAGCAGCTTGGAAGAACCATGGCAAGGCTACACCTTC. Amino acids: CASSLEEPWQGYTF. The full variable domain, in which reference TRBV5-5 and TRBJ1-2 provide the parts outside the CDR3, is DAGVTQSPTHLIKTRGQQVTLRCSPISGHKSVSWYQQVLGQGPQFIFQYYEKEERGRGNFPDRFSARQFPNYSSELNVNALLLGDSALYLCASSLEEPWQGYTFGSGTRLTVV.

The chain links TRBV19 to TRBJ2-1; TRBD2 is a possible D gene (6 bases). The germline V and J ends were trimmed by 2 bases and 2 bases, with 16 bases remaining between them. Germline CDR1 and CDR2: LNHDA and SQIVND (reference sequence). This CDR3 spans 17 amino acids. The CDR3 DNA follows: TGTGCCAGTAGTATAATGGGGAGGAGTCCTACCTACAATGAGCAGTTCTTC. It specifies CASSIMGRSPTYNEQFF.

As regards this clone: Other nucleotide sequences from this sample produce the same CDR3. The genes are TRBV19 and TRBJ1-1; D not certain. CDR3 length equals 12 residues. CDR1 LNHDA and CDR2 SQIVND come from the germline V gene (reference sequence). V was cut by 3 bases and J by 4 bases, with 6 bases left in between. The DNA for the CDR3 is TGTGCCAGTAGTATTGGAGTCACTGAAGCTTTCTTT. Its translation: CASSIGVTEAFF.

The rearrangement uses TRBV27 and TRBJ1-2; TRBD1 matches at 7 bases. The CDR3 runs 18 residues. CDR1 is MNHEY, CDR2 SMNVEV, per germline (reference sequence). J was trimmed by 2 bases and V by 5 bases; bases with no gene match: 17. CDR3 DNA sequence: TGTGCCAGCAGTCACCGTGGAACCTGGGACAGCCCAAACTATGGCTACACCTTC. Translated: CASSHRGTWDSPNYGYTF.

The rearrangement links TRBV28 to TRBJ1-4; D remains unclear. CDR1 MDHEN and CDR2 SYDVKM come from the germline V gene. V was trimmed by 8 bases and J by 3 bases, leaving 7 bases between them. The CDR3 consists of 12 residues. In DNA, the CDR3 is TGTGCCAGCGGGGAGGCTAATGAAAAACTGTTTTTT. Translated: CASGEANEKLFF.

The rearrangement uses TRBV4-1 and TRBJ1-6, with D perhaps TRBD1 (6 bases). The CDR3 covers 16 residues. V was trimmed by 0 bases and J by 4 bases, leaving 10 bases between them. Germline values: CDR1 MGHRA, CDR2 YSYEKL. CDR3 in amino acids: CASSQDIRGYNSPLHF. CDR3 in DNA: TGCGCCAGCAGCCAAGATATCAGGGGATATAATTCACCCCTCCACTTT.

This chain links TRBV10-3 with TRBJ2-3, with 8 bases lining up with TRBD1. The CDR3 has 14 residues. CDR1 is ENHRY, CDR2 SYGVKD, per germline. The trim removed 10 bases at V and 1 base at J, leaving 7 bases unmatched. CDR3 protein: CATSPGQGTDTQYF. CDR3 in DNA: TGTGCCACCAGCCCGGGACAGGGCACAGATACGCAGTATTTT.

This chain joins TRBV20-1 and TRBJ1-6; D is uncertain. Germline-derived CDR1 and CDR2 are DFQATT and SNEGSKA (reference sequence). Trimming took off 3 bases at V and 2 bases at J, with 8 bases between the two ends. This CDR3 has 14 amino acids. CDR3 nucleotides: TGCAGTGCTAGTCGGGGTCCCTATAATTCACCCCTCCACTTT. Its protein product is CSASRGPYNSPLHF.

V and J are TRBV7-7 and TRBJ2-5; D possibly corresponds to TRBD1 (5 bases). V was shortened by 5 bases and J by 3 bases, with 16 bases between the two germline ends. The CDR3 is made up of 15 amino acids. Germline loops: CDR1 SSHAT, CDR2 FNYEAQ (reference sequence). The CDR3: CASSLSPRAEETQYF. The CDR3 DNA sequence: TGTGCCAGCAGCCTTTCCCCCAGGGCCGAAGAGACCCAGTACTTC.

This clone has a single count. CDR3 DNA: TGTGCCAGCAGTTTTCGTGTAGGACAGGGGCCGAACGAGCAGTACTTC. Protein: CASSFRVGQGPNEQYF. The rearrangement uses TRBV6-2 or TRBV6-3 and TRBJ2-7, with TRBD1 matching over 9 bases. With V trimmed by 4 bases and J by 5 bases, 12 bases remained unmatched. This CDR3 has 16 amino acids. CDR1 MNHEY and CDR2 SVGEGT come from the germline V gene.

V is TRBV30 and J is TRBJ1-2; D is perhaps TRBD1 (6 bases). The CDR3 is 14 residues long. Trimming removed 3 bases from V and 2 bases from J, with 13 bases in between. The germline CDR1 and CDR2 sequences are GTSNPN and SVGIG (reference sequence). This CDR3 reads CAWRRQAMNYGYTF. In DNA, the CDR3 is TGTGCCTGGAGGAGACAGGCGATGAACTATGGCTACACCTTC.

This clone was counted between two and nine times. The gene calls are TRBV23-1 and TRBJ1-5; D gene uncertain. TRBV23-1 is treated as an ORF (open reading frame) with a function not yet certain. This CDR3 is 14 amino acids long. Deletions cut 9 bases from V and 6 bases from J, with 18 bases between. CDR3 DNA sequence: TGCGCCAGGATCGGACCTCCTGGGAGTCAGCCCCAGCATTTT. Its translation is CARIGPPGSQPQHF.

This clone was counted a single time. The rearrangement uses TRBV25-1 and TRBJ1-1; no clear D gene. The CDR3 has 11 residues. Trimming pared 5 bases from V and 12 bases from J, leaving 13 bases between. CDR1 MGHDK and CDR2 SYGVNS come from the germline V gene. CDR3 in amino acids: CASSSSLAPFF. The DNA for the CDR3 is TGTGCCAGCAGTTCGAGCCTCGCCCCTTTCTTT.

This chain connects TRBV6-5 to TRBJ2-3; 10 nucleotides match TRBD2. V was pared by 8 bases and J by 2 bases, with 7 bases of the junction left unmatched. Germline V gene data show CDR1 as MNHEY and CDR2 as SVGAGI. The CDR3 sequence is 15 residues long. In DNA form, the CDR3 reads TGTGCCAGCGAAAGCGGGGGGGCGGACACAGATACGCAGTATTTT. This gives the protein CASESGGADTDTQYF.

The chain recombines TRBV30 with TRBJ1-6; D is perhaps TRBD1 (6 bases). CDR3 length equals 14 residues. The V and J ends lost 4 bases and 6 bases respectively, with 13 bases between them. Germline CDR1 is GTSNPN and CDR2 is SVGIG (reference sequence). Here the CDR3 reads CAWKLTGSNSPLHF. CDR3 nucleotide sequence: TGTGCCTGGAAACTTACAGGGAGTAATTCACCCCTCCACTTT.

The rearrangement uses TRBV4-1 and TRBJ2-7; 8 nucleotides agree with TRBD1. Germline loops: CDR1 MGHRA, CDR2 YSYEKL. The CDR3 is 16 residues long. V lost 1 base, J lost 4 bases, and 9 bases stayed unmatched. CDR3 region: CASSQVFAGQEYEQYF. CDR3 sequence (DNA): TGCGCCAGCAGCCAAGTGTTTGCGGGACAGGAATACGAGCAGTACTTC.

This chain uses TRBV9 with TRBJ1-3, with D uncertain. Trimming took off 0 bases at V and 0 bases at J, with 7 bases between the two ends. This CDR3 contains 15 residues. CDR1 is SGDLS and CDR2 is YYNGEE in the germline V gene. The CDR3 region has the DNA TGTGCCAGCAGCGTAGCTCCTTTCTCTGGAAACACCATATATTTT. Translating gives CASSVAPFSGNTIYF.

This clone has just a few counts. The genes are TRBV10-3 and TRBJ1-3; 10 positions match TRBD1. The germline V gene encodes CDR1 ENHRY and CDR2 SYGVKD. The length of the CDR3 is 16 residues. Germline trimming cut 6 bases from V and 4 bases from J; bases unmatched to any gene: 9. In nucleotides, the CDR3 is TGTGCCATCAGGGATCTGGACAGGGGGGCAGGAAACACCATATATTTT. This sequence encodes CAIRDLDRGAGNTIYF.

The rearrangement joins TRBV19 to TRBJ1-2; TRBD1 is a possible D gene (6 bases). From germline, CDR1 is LNHDA and CDR2 SQIVND (reference sequence). V dropped 8 bases and J dropped 4 bases, with 23 bases sitting between them. The CDR3 covers 16 residues. The chain's CDR3 is CASSNPRDNGFYGYTF. In nucleotides, the CDR3 is TGTGCCAGTTCAAACCCCCGGGACAACGGATTCTATGGCTACACCTTC.